One and the same sample provided the 2 T cell receptor beta chains below, sequenced in a study of patients and donors after allogeneic stem cell transplantation. Using its own MiXCR run on the RT-PCR reads, TCRdb lists one record per CDR3 protein. Seen here are 190,000 or so distinct CDR3 sequences, 38% observed once, and the top ten hold 11%. Sequences were obtained from blood, either unsorted or a sorted T cell fraction (not recorded which). The receptor source for this set is a human donor who was either an allogeneic HSCT recipient or a stem cell or donor lymphocyte infusion donor (not recorded which). It is not recorded whose cells these are; they may come from a transplant donor.

This chain connects TRBV20-1 to TRBJ1-2; 9 bases are a match to TRBD1. V shed 6 bases and J 3 bases; nucleotides not matched to a gene: 11. The germline V gene has CDR1 DFQATT and CDR2 SNEGSKA (reference sequence). The CDR3 spans 15 residues. The CDR3 is CSANGQGSFYYGYTF. The CDR3 DNA is TGCAGTGCGAACGGACAGGGGAGTTTTTACTATGGCTACACCTTC.

In nucleotides, the CDR3 is TGTGCCACCAGTGACCGGACAGGGGAAACTGATACGCAGTATTTT. This translates into CATSDRTGETDTQYF. This chain connects TRBV24-1 to TRBJ2-3; 9 bases are shared with TRBD1. This CDR3 is built from 15 residues. V trimming: 4 bases; J trimming: 6 bases; junction bases outside the gene matches: 7. CDR1 and CDR2 from the germline V gene are KGHDR and SFDVKD.